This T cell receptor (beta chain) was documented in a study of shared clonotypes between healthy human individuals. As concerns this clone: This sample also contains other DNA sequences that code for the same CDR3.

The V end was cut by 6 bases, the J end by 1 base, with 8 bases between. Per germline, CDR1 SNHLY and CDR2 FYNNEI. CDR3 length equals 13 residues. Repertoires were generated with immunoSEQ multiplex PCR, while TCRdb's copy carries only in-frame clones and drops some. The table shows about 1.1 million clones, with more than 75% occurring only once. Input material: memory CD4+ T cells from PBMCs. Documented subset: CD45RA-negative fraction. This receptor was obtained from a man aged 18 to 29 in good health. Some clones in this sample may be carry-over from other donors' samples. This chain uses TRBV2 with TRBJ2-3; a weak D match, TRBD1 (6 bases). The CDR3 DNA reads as TGTGCCAGCAGCAGGGGTCGCACAGATACGCAGTATTTT. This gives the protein CASSRGRTDTQYF.